Below, 14 T cell receptor beta chains from the same sample are listed, as sequenced in a study of blood T cell repertoires in COVID-19. Sequencing was performed with immunoSEQ multiplex PCR; in TCRdb, only in-frame clones are kept and a portion is missing. The sample holds 350,000 to 400,000 clones, 85% to 90% seen once. Sample: PBMCs or T cells enriched from blood (not recorded which). These receptor sequences come from a young woman with acute COVID-19.

This clone was recorded once. This chain links TRBV12-3 or TRBV12-4 with TRBJ2-3; D is unclear. Deletions cut 7 bases from V and 3 bases from J, with 11 bases between. The CDR3 is 13 residues long. The CDR3 sequence is CASTPFPTDTQYF. The CDR3 DNA sequence: TGTGCCAGCACCCCTTTCCCGACAGATACGCAGTATTTT.

This chain joins TRBV9 and TRBJ2-7; D possibly corresponds to TRBD2 (5 bases). Germline CDR1 and CDR2: SGDLS and YYNGEE. With 0 bases removed from V and 7 bases from J, the gap between germline ends came to 11 bases. The CDR3 has 13 residues. Here the CDR3 DNA reads TGTGCCAGCAGCGTAGTCGCCGGCGGGGAGCAGTACTTC. Translating it yields CASSVVAGGEQYF.

The rearrangement joins TRBV18 to TRBJ2-5; D possibly corresponds to TRBD1 (5 bases). CDR3 length: 14 residues. Trimming left V 6 bases short and J 1 base short, with 12 bases between. The germline gives CDR1 KGHSH, CDR2 LQKENI. This CDR3 is CASSRSDSQETQYF. The CDR3 DNA sequence: TGTGCCAGCTCCCGCTCTGACAGCCAAGAGACCCAGTACTTC.

The chain has TRBV6-1 and TRBJ1-3; no clear D gene. V was clipped by 0 bases and J by 0 bases, with 6 bases between them. Looked up from germline, CDR1 is MNHNS and CDR2 is SASEGT. The CDR3 totals 15 residues. CDR3 sequence (DNA): TGTGCCAGCAGTGAAGCTTCAGGCTCTGGAAACACCATATATTTT. This sequence encodes CASSEASGSGNTIYF.

The chain joins TRBV28 to TRBJ1-2; D might be TRBD1 (5 bases). Germline V lookup: CDR1 MDHEN, CDR2 SYDVKM. The ends were cut back, 3 bases at V and 6 bases at J, with 11 bases in the middle. The CDR3 has 13 amino acids. The CDR3 sequence: CASSFVPGDGYTF. The DNA of the CDR3 is TGTGCCAGCAGTTTCGTACCGGGGGATGGCTACACCTTC.

J is TRBJ2-3 and V is TRBV7-3; 10 bases line up with TRBD2. V shed 1 base and J 3 bases; nucleotides not matched to a gene: 4. The CDR3 is 16 amino acids. Germline CDR1 and CDR2: SGHTA and FQGTGA. The CDR3 nucleotides are TGTGCCAGCAGCTTAATGACTAGCGGGTCGACAGATACGCAGTATTTT. Amino acids: CASSLMTSGSTDTQYF.

This chain uses TRBV28 with TRBJ1-4; 8 positions agree with TRBD1. Germline values: CDR1 MDHEN, CDR2 SYDVKM. This CDR3 region has 15 residues. The J segment lost 6 bases and the V segment lost 5 bases, leaving 8 bases of the junction unmatched. CDR3 sequence reads: CASSRPPGGDEKLFF. CDR3 DNA: TGTGCCAGCAGTAGGCCGCCAGGGGGCGATGAAAAACTGTTTTTT.

This clone was seen once. The genes are TRBV24-1 and TRBJ2-1; 11 nucleotides align to TRBD2. The germline CDR1 and CDR2 sequences are KGHDR and SFDVKD. The length of the CDR3 is 16 residues. With V trimmed by 3 bases and J by 2 bases, 2 bases remained unmatched. The CDR3 DNA sequence: TGTGCCACCAGTGATACTAGCGGGGGAACCTACAATGAGCAGTTCTTC. This gives the protein CATSDTSGGTYNEQFF.

The J gene is TRBJ1-1, the V gene TRBV3-1 (or the pseudogene TRBV3-2); D not resolved. The V gene's germline CDR1 is LGHDT and CDR2 YNNKEL (reference sequence). This CDR3 comprises 13 residues. Trimming removed 1 base from V and 1 base from J, with 4 bases in between. CDR3 in amino acids: CASSQAENTEAFF. The CDR3 DNA follows: TGTGCCAGCAGCCAAGCAGAGAACACTGAAGCTTTCTTT.

The rearrangement uses TRBV15 and TRBJ2-3; D call uncertain. The germline V and J ends were trimmed by 0 bases and 4 bases, with 14 bases remaining between them. This CDR3 spans 16 amino acids. Germline CDR1 and CDR2: LNHNV and YYDKDF (reference sequence). CDR3 in amino acids: CATSRDGGGLADTQYF. The CDR3 coding sequence is TGTGCCACCAGCAGAGATGGCGGCGGTTTAGCAGATACGCAGTATTTT.

This chain's CDR3 is CASSDSDRGGELFF. The CDR3 DNA reads as TGTGCCAGCAGTGACTCAGACAGGGGAGGGGAGCTGTTTTTT. The chain is built from TRBV6-4 and TRBJ2-2, with 8 bases fitting TRBD1. This CDR3 spans 14 amino acids. Germline V CDR1 and CDR2: MRHNA, SNTAGT. After removal of 0 bases from V and 8 bases from J, the junction contained 2 bases not matched to a gene.

The chain couples TRBV9 to TRBJ1-4, with TRBD1 matching 7 bases. The ends lost 4 bases at V and 4 bases at J; junction bases unmatched: 7. CDR3 size: 15 residues. Per germline, CDR1 SGDLS and CDR2 YYNGEE. CDR3 bases: TGTGCCAGCAGCCCTCGGACAGGAAGTAATGAAAAACTGTTTTTT. Translating it yields CASSPRTGSNEKLFF.

The chain carries TRBV6-2 or TRBV6-3 and TRBJ1-5, with 7 bases that match TRBD1. V was clipped by 0 bases and J by 6 bases; unmatched bases: 11. Germline V gene sequence: CDR1 MNHEY, CDR2 SVGEGT. This CDR3 comprises 17 residues. This chain's CDR3 is CASSYSKAGGQGQPQHF. Written as DNA, the CDR3 is TGTGCCAGCAGTTACTCGAAGGCAGGGGGTCAGGGTCAGCCCCAGCATTTT.

V usage is TRBV7-3 and J usage is TRBJ1-1, with TRBD1 identical over 9 bases. V shed 3 bases and J 8 bases; nucleotides not matched to a gene: 7. The CDR3 extends over 14 amino acids. From germline, CDR1 is SGHTA and CDR2 FQGTGA. This chain's CDR3 is CASSFGQGLGEAFF. CDR3 DNA: TGTGCCAGCAGCTTCGGACAGGGGCTCGGAGAAGCTTTCTTT.